This T cell receptor beta chain was captured by sequencing in a study of T cells after yellow fever vaccination. Study context: With SMART-Seq v4 Ultra Low Input, the fractions containing low cell numbers were prepared.

This clonotype was observed many times. Its antigen remains unidentified. The V gene lost 3 bases and the J gene lost 5 bases, with 4 bases spanning the gap. The CDR3 runs 11 residues. Germline-derived CDR1 and CDR2 are SGHTA and FQGNSA. Template-switching 5'RACE yielded the TCR cDNA; a universal primer site and UMIs were added in the process. Each CDR3 protein is one row after TCRdb ran MiXCR on the 5' RACE reads. The sample yields some 220,000 distinct CDR3 sequences, about 3% seen once. General observations from the study: Bulk-population clonotypes that are abundant could appear as contaminants in FACS-sorted repertoires. Clonotypes shared by both compartments, CD4 and CD8, made up a small share.

The chain recombines TRBV7-2 with TRBJ1-1; D unclear. The TCR sequence derives from a man aged 18 to 35 who received the YFV17D yellow fever vaccine. The sequenced sample was CD4+ T cells sorted from PBMCs, obtained 10 days after the yellow fever booster vaccination. This chain's CDR3 is CASSFLTEAFF. Written as DNA, the CDR3 is TGTGCCAGCAGCTTTCTAACTGAAGCTTTCTTT.